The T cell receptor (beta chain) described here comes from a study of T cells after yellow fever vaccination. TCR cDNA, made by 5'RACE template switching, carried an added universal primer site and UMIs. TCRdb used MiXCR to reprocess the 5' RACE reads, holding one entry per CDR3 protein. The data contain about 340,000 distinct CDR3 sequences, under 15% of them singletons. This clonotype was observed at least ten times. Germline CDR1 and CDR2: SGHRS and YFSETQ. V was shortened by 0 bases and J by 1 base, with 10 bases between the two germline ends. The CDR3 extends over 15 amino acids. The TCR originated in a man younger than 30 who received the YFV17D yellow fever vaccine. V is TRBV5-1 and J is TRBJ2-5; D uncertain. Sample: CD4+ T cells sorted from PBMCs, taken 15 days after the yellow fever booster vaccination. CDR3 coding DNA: TGCGCCAGCAGCTTGGCCCAGCAGTTCCAAGAGACCCAGTACTTC. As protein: CASSLAQQFQETQYF.